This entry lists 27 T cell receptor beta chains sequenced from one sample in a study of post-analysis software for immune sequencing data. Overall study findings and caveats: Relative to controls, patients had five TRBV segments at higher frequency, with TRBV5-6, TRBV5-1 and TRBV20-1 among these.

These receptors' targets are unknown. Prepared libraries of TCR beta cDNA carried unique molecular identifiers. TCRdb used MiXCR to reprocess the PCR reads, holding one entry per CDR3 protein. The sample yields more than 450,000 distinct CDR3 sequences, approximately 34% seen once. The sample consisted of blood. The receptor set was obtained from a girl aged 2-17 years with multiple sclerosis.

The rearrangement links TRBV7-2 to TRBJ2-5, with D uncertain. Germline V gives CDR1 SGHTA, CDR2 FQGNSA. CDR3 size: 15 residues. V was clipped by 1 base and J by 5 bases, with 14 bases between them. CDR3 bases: TGTGCCAGCAGCTTAGGCAACAGTCCCGCGGAGACCCAGTACTTC. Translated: CASSLGNSPAETQYF.

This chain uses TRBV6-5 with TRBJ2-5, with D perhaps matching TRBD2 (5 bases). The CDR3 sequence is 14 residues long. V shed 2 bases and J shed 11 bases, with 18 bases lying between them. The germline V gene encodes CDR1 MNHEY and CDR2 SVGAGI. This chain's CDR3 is CASSYLGGPREQYF. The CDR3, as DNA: TGTGCCAGCAGTTACCTCGGCGGGCCTAGGGAGCAGTACTTC.

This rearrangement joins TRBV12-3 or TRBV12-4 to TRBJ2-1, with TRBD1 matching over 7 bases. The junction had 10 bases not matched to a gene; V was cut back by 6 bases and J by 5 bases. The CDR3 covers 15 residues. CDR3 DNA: TGTGCCAGCAGCCCCGGACAGGCCCGGGACAATGAGCAGTTCTTC. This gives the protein CASSPGQARDNEQFF.

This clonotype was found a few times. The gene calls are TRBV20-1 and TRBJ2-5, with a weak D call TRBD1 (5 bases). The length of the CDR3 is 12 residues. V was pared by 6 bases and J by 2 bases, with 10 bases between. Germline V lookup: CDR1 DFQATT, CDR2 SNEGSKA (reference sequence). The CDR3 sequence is CSAQGIQETQYF. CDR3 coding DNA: TGCAGTGCCCAGGGAATACAAGAGACCCAGTACTTC.

The CDR3 is CASSFFPGLGTDTQYF. The CDR3 DNA reads TGTGCCAGCAGCTTTTTCCCGGGGCTAGGAACAGATACGCAGTATTTT. The rearrangement joins TRBV13 to TRBJ2-3; D may be TRBD1 or TRBD2 (5 bases each). The V end was cut by 3 bases, the J end by 3 bases, with 16 bases between. Germline CDR1 and CDR2: PRHDT and FYEKMQ (reference sequence). The CDR3 runs to 16 residues.

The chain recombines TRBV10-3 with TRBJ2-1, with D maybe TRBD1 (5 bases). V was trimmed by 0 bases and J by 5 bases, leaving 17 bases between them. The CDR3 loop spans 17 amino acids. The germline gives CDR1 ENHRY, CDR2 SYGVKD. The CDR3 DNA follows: TGTGCCATCAGTGAGTCTTTTCCCCACAGGCAGAACAATGAGCAGTTCTTC. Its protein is CAISESFPHRQNNEQFF.

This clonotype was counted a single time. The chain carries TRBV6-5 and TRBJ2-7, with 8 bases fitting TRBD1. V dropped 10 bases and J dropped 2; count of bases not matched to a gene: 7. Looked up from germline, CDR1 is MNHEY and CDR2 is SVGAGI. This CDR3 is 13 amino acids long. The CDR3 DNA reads TGTGCCACAGCCCGGACAGGGCCCTACGAGCAGTACTTC. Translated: CATARTGPYEQYF.

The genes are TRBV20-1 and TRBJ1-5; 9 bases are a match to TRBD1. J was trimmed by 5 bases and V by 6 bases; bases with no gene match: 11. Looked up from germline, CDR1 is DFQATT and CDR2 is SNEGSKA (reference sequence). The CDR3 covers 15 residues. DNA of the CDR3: TGCAGTGCGACCTCGGGACAGGGAATACATCAGCCCCAGCATTTT. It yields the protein CSATSGQGIHQPQHF.

The CDR3 DNA follows: TGCGCCAGCAGCACCTCGCCTAGCTCCTACAATGAGCAGTTCTTC. Its translation: CASSTSPSSYNEQFF. The chain couples TRBV5-1 to TRBJ2-1; D is uncertain. The CDR3 sequence is 15 residues long. Germline V lookup: CDR1 SGHRS, CDR2 YFSETQ. Trimming shortened V by 4 bases and J by 0 bases, and 11 bases separated the two germline ends.

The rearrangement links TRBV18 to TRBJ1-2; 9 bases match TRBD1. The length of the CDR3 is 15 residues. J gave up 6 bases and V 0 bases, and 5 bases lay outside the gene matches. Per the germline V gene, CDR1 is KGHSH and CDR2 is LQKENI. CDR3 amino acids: CASSPPGQGVHGYTF. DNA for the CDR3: TGTGCCAGCTCACCACCGGGACAGGGAGTCCATGGCTACACCTTC.

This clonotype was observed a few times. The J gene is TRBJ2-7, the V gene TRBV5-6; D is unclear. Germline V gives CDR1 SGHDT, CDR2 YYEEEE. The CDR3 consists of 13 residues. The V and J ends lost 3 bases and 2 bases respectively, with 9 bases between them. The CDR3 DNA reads TGTGCCAGCAGCTCACGGTCACCCTACGAGCAGTACTTC. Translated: CASSSRSPYEQYF.

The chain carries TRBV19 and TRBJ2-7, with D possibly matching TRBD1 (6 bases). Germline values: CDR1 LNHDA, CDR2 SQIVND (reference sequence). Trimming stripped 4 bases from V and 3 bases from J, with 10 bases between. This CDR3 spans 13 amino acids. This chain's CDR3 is CASSTDRNYEQYF. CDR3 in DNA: TGTGCCAGTAGTACCGACAGGAACTACGAGCAGTACTTC.

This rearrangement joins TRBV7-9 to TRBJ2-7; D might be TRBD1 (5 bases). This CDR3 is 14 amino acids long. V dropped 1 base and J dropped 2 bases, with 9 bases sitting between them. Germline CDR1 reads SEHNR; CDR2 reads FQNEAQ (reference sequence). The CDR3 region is CASSLEGMAYEQYF. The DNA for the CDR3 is TGTGCCAGCAGCTTAGAGGGGATGGCCTACGAGCAGTACTTC.

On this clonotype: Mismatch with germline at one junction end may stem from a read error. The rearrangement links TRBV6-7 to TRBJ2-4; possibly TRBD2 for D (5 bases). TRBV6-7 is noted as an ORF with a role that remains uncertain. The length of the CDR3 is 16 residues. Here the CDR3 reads CTSSYSGGLAKNIQYF. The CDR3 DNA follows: TGTACCAGCAGTTACTCAGGAGGCCTAGCCAAAAACATTCAGTACTTC.

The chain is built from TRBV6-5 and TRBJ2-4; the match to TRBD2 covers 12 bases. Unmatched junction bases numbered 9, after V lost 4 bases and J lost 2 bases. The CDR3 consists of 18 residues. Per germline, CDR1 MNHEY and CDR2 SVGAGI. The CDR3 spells CASSWASGGASSKNIQYF. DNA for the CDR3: TGTGCCAGCAGTTGGGCTAGCGGGGGGGCTTCATCCAAAAACATTCAGTACTTC.

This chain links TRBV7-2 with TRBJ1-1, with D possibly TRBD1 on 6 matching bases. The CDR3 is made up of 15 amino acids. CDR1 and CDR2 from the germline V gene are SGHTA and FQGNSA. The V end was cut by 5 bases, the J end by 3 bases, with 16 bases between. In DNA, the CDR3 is TGTGCCAGCAGCCCGAACTCAGGGGTGTACACTGAAGCTTTCTTT. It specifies CASSPNSGVYTEAFF. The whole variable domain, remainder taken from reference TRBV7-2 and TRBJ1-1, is GAGVSQSPSNKVTEKGKDVELRCDPISGHTALYWYRQSLGQGLEFLIYFQGNSAPDKSGLPSDRFSAERTGGSVSTLTIQRTQQEDSAVYLCASSPNSGVYTEAFFGQGTRLTVV.

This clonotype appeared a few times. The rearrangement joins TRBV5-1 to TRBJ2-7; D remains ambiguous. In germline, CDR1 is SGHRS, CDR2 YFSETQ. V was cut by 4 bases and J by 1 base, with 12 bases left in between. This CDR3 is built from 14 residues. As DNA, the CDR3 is TGCGCCAGCAGCCCGGACGGTTATTCCTACGAGCAGTACTTC. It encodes CASSPDGYSYEQYF.

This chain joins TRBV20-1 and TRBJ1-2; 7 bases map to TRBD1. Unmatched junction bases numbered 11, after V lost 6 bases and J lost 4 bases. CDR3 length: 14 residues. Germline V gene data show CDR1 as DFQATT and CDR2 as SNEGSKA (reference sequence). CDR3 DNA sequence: TGCAGTGCCCGTAAAGGGGGCGCGGGCTATGGCTACACCTTC. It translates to CSARKGGAGYGYTF.

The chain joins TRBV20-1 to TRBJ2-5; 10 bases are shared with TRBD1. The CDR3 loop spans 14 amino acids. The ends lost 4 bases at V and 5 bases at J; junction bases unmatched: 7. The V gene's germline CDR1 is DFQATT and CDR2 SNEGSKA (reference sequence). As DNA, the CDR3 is TGCAGTGCTAAAGGGTGGACAGGGGGGGAGACCCAGTACTTC. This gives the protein CSAKGWTGGETQYF.

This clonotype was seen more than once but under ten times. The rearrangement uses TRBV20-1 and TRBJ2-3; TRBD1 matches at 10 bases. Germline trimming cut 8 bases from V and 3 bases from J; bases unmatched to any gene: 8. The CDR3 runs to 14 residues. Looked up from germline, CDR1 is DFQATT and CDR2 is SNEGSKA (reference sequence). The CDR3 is CSLNRQGATDTQYF. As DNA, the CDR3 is TGCAGTCTTAACCGACAGGGGGCAACAGATACGCAGTATTTT.

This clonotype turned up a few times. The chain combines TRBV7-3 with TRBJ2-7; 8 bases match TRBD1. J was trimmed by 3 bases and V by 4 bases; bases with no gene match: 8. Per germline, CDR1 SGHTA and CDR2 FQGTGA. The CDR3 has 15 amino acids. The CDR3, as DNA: TGTGCCAGCAGCTCCGGACAGGGAAACAACTACGAGCAGTACTTC. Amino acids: CASSSGQGNNYEQYF.

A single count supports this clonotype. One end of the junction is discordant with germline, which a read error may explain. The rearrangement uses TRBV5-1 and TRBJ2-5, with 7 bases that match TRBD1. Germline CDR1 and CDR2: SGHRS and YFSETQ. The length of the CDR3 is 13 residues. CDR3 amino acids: CAGSFGTEETQYF. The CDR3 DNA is TGCGCCGGCAGCTTCGGGACAGAAGAGACCCAGTACTTC.

For the CDR3, the DNA is TGTGCCAGCAGCTTGCTTCTAGTCGCAGATACGCAGTATTTT. It is translated as CASSLLLVADTQYF. This chain connects TRBV5-5 to TRBJ2-3, with no clear D. Looked up from germline, CDR1 is SGHKS and CDR2 is YYEKEE (reference sequence). With 1 base removed from V and 4 bases from J, the gap between germline ends came to 10 bases. The CDR3 loop spans 14 amino acids.

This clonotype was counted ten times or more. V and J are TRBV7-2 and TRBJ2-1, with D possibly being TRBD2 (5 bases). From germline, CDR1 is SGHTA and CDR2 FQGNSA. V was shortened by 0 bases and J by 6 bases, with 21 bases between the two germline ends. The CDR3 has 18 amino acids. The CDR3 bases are TGTGCCAGCAGCTTAGCCCTAGCAACCCCCCGGCGAGGCAATGAGCAGTTCTTC. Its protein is CASSLALATPRRGNEQFF. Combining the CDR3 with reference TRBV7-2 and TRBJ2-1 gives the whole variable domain GAGVSQSPSNKVTEKGKDVELRCDPISGHTALYWYRQSLGQGLEFLIYFQGNSAPDKSGLPSDRFSAERTGGSVSTLTIQRTQQEDSAVYLCASSLALATPRRGNEQFFGPGTRLTVL.

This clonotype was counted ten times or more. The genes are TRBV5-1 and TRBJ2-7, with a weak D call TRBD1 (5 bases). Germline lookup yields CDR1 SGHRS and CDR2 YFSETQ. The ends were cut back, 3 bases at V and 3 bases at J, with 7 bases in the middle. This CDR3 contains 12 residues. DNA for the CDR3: TGCGCCAGCAGCTCCAGGGTCTACGAGCAGTACTTC. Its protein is CASSSRVYEQYF.

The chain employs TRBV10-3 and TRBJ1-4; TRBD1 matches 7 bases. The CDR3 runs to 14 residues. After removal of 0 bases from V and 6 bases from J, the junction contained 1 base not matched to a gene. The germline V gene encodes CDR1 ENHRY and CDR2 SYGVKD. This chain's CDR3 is CAISESTGDEKLFF. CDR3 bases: TGTGCCATCAGTGAGTCAACAGGGGATGAAAAACTGTTTTTT.

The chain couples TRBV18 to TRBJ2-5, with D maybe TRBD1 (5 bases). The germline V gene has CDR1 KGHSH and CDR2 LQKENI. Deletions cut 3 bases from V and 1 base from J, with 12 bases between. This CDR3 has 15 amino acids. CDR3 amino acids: CASSPVGAVQETQYF. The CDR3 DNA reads TGTGCCAGCTCACCTGTAGGGGCTGTCCAAGAGACCCAGTACTTC.